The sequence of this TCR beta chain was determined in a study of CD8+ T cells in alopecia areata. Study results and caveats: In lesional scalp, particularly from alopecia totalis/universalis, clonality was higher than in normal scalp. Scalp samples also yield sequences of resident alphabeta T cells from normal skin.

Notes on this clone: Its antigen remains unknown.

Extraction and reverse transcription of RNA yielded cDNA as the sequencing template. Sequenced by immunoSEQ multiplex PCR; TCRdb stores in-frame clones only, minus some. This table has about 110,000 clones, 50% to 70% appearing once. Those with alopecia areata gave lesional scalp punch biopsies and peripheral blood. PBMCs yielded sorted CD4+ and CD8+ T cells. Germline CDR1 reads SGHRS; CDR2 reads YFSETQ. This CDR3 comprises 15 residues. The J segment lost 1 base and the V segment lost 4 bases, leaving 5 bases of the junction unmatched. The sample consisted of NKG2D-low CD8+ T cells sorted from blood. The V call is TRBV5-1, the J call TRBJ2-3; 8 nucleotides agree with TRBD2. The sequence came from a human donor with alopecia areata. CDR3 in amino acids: CASSASGRGTDTQYF. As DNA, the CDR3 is TGCGCCAGCAGCGCCAGCGGGAGAGGCACAGATACGCAGTATTTT.